This T cell receptor (beta chain) appears in the sequencing data of a study of regulatory T cells in long-lasting Graves disease. Worth noting for this clonotype: What it binds is not known.

The CDR3 extends over 16 amino acids. Trimming removed 0 bases from V and 3 bases from J, with 14 bases in between. Germline V gene sequence: CDR1 LGHNT, CDR2 FRNRAP. Construction of the TCR beta libraries employed iRepertoire HTBI primers in conjunction with Arm-PCR of CDR3 regions. One entry per CDR3 protein results from TCRdb running MiXCR on the multiplex PCR reads. The table lists about 530,000 distinct CDR3 sequences, around 15% of them singletons. Findings of the study overall: When disease was persistent, TRBV28, TRBJ1-2 and TRBJ2-5 were the favored segments. Whereas 966 public clonotypes were shared by new patients, persistent patients shared more, at roughly 2,500. Persistent Graves' patients showed less TCR diversity than newly diagnosed patients showed.

Noted time point: newly diagnosed GD, antithyroid drugs for less than 3 months. Extracted RNA from PBMCs served as the source of the TCR library. These data were also reused for a study on T cells in Graves' hyperthyroidism and ophthalmopathy. That paper adds: First-round RT-PCR targeting the TCR CDR3 was performed with the HTBI primer set.

The rearrangement joins TRBV12-5 to TRBJ1-2; tentative D call: TRBD1 (6 bases). Sequenced here: peripheral blood mononuclear cells (PBMCs), sampled at new diagnosis, from a patient treated with antithyroid drugs. The receptor comes from a woman in her forties or fifties with Graves disease. The CDR3 sequence is CASGLVLAPGDYGYTF. The CDR3 nucleotides are TGTGCTAGTGGTTTGGTCCTCGCCCCAGGGGACTATGGCTACACCTTC.